The 20 T cell receptor beta chains reported below all come from one sample, sequenced in a study of T cells in Graves' hyperthyroidism and ophthalmopathy. The CDR3 regions of TCR beta were amplified from RNA transcripts. Carried out on the TCR CDR3, a first-round RT-PCR used the HTBI primer set. MiXCR, run by TCRdb on the multiplex PCR reads, gives a single entry per CDR3 protein. The repertoire includes 640,000 or so distinct CDR3 sequences, about 14% of them detected once, and roughly 7.7% sits in the top ten. Material for sequencing was blood. Every receptor here comes from a woman aged 18-29 years with Graves' ophthalmopathy.

The V and J genes are TRBV27 and TRBJ2-1; 12 bases are shared with TRBD2. The CDR3 has 19 residues. The J segment lost 9 bases and the V segment lost 6 bases, leaving 21 bases of the junction unmatched. CDR1 and CDR2 from the germline V gene are MNHEY and SMNVEV (reference sequence). In DNA form, the CDR3 reads TGTGCCAGCAGCCCGGACAGGGGTAAACTAGCGGGAGGTTTTGTTGAGCAGTTCTTC. Its protein product is CASSPDRGKLAGGFVEQFF.

Only one count was recorded for this clonotype. This sequence may be a read error, since a much larger clone differs from it by one base. This rearrangement joins TRBV7-2 to TRBJ2-7; 11 bases match TRBD2. TRBJ2-1 matches the DNA end more closely, so the J call is doubtful. In germline, CDR1 is SGHTA, CDR2 FQGNSA. The CDR3 spans 17 residues. The CDR3 is CASSPRQGLAASYEQFF. The CDR3 bases are TGTGCCAGCAGCCCCCGCCAGGGACTAGCGGCCTCCTACGAGCAGTTCTTC.

Many counts were recorded for this clonotype. The chain joins TRBV6-6 to TRBJ2-2, with a possible D match to TRBD1 (6 bases). Germline V lookup: CDR1 MNHNY, CDR2 SVGAGI (reference sequence). The length of the CDR3 is 20 residues. V lost 0 bases and J lost 0, with 20 bases in between. DNA of the CDR3: TGTGCCAGCAGTTACTCGACCTCCCGGGGCTACAGGGCGAACACCGGGGAGCTGTTTTTT. Its protein is CASSYSTSRGYRANTGELFF.

This clonotype has just a few counts. The chain couples TRBV28 to TRBJ1-4; weak D call: TRBD1 (6 bases). The CDR3 sequence is 15 residues long. Germline V gene data show CDR1 as MDHEN and CDR2 as SYDVKM. V lost 6 bases and J 2 bases, leaving 13 bases between the germline ends. Here the CDR3 reads CASSKLGATNEKLFF. Here the CDR3 DNA reads TGTGCCAGCAGCAAATTGGGGGCGACTAATGAAAAACTGTTTTTT.

This clonotype was detected ten times or more. This chain joins TRBV2 and TRBJ1-1; TRBD1 matches at 10 bases. The CDR3 length is 13 residues. V trimming: 6 bases; J trimming: 3 bases; junction bases outside the gene matches: 1. Germline lookup yields CDR1 SNHLY and CDR2 FYNNEI. CDR3 DNA: TGTGCCAGCAGCGGACAGGGGGACACTGAAGCTTTCTTT. As protein: CASSGQGDTEAFF.

At least ten counts were recorded for this clonotype. A junction end diverges from the germline sequence, so it may reflect a read error. The chain joins TRBV7-7 to TRBJ1-1; TRBD1 agrees at 8 bases. Germline lookup yields CDR1 SSHAT and CDR2 FNYEAQ (reference sequence). The CDR3 is 16 amino acids. As DNA, the CDR3 is TGTGCTAGCAGCTTAGGGGGACAGGACATGAACACTGAAGCTTTCTTT. Residues: CASSLGGQDMNTEAFF.

This clonotype showed up just a few times. The genes are TRBV20-1 and TRBJ2-1; 7 nucleotides align to TRBD2. CDR3 length equals 16 residues. Germline V gene lookup returns CDR1 DFQATT and CDR2 SNEGSKA (reference sequence). V lost 0 bases and J lost 2; bases outside the gene matches: 7. CDR3 DNA: TGCAGTGCTAGAGAAGAAGCGGGAATAACCTACAATGAGCAGTTCTTC. The encoded protein is CSAREEAGITYNEQFF.

This clonotype was recorded many times. The chain couples TRBV2 to TRBJ2-7; the match to TRBD1 covers 8 bases. There are 13 residues in the CDR3. Germline V gene lookup returns CDR1 SNHLY and CDR2 FYNNEI. J was trimmed by 3 bases and V by 7 bases; bases with no gene match: 5. CDR3 in amino acids: CASKQDRVYEQYF. The CDR3 DNA follows: TGTGCCAGCAAGCAGGACAGGGTCTACGAGCAGTACTTC.

This clonotype was seen repeatedly, ten times or more. V and J are TRBV28 and TRBJ2-7; perhaps TRBD1 as D (6 bases). CDR3 length: 14 amino acids. Germline CDR1 reads MDHEN; CDR2 reads SYDVKM. The V end lost 2 bases, the J end lost 2 bases, and 10 bases lay between the germline ends. Written as DNA, the CDR3 is TGTGCCAGCAGTTTAGTGGCAGGGGCCTACGAGCAGTACTTC. It codes for CASSLVAGAYEQYF.

This clonotype was picked up a small number of times. The chain joins TRBV28 to TRBJ1-5, with TRBD1 as a possible D gene (6 bases). The germline gives CDR1 MDHEN, CDR2 SYDVKM. The length of the CDR3 is 14 residues. V was pared by 3 bases and J by 7 bases, with 13 bases between. The CDR3 loop is CASSLDSLGQPQHF. The CDR3, as DNA: TGTGCCAGCAGTTTGGACAGTCTTGGACAGCCCCAGCATTTT.

There are many counts of this clonotype. The chain carries TRBV5-5 and TRBJ2-3, with 7 bases aligning to TRBD2. With V trimmed by 5 bases and J by 3 bases, 9 bases remained unmatched. This CDR3 is built from 15 residues. Per germline, CDR1 SGHKS and CDR2 YYEKEE (reference sequence). The CDR3 loop reads CASSLGLVGTDTQYF. As DNA, the CDR3 is TGTGCCAGCAGTTTAGGACTAGTCGGTACAGATACGCAGTATTTT.

In this sample, this clonotype turned up many times. This rearrangement joins TRBV2 to TRBJ2-3; D is unresolved. The V end lost 8 bases, the J end lost 2 bases, and 8 bases lay between the germline ends. Germline CDR1 reads SNHLY; CDR2 reads FYNNEI. This CDR3 is 12 amino acids long. DNA of the CDR3: TGTGCCAGCCGTCGGTTCACAGATACGCAGTATTTT. Translating it yields CASRRFTDTQYF.

The table lists this clonotype with many counts. The chain is built from TRBV7-9 and TRBJ2-7; 11 bases match TRBD2. Germline CDR1 reads SEHNR; CDR2 reads FQNEAQ (reference sequence). J gave up 5 bases and V 5 bases, and 14 bases lay outside the gene matches. This CDR3 has 17 residues. The CDR3 is CASSELHSGRANNEQYF. In DNA, the CDR3 is TGTGCCAGCAGCGAACTCCATAGCGGGAGGGCCAACAACGAGCAGTACTTC.

This clonotype has a count of ten or more. J is TRBJ2-3 and V is TRBV12-3 or TRBV12-4; no clear D. Trimming pared 4 bases from V and 0 bases from J, leaving 5 bases between. The CDR3 extends over 13 amino acids. The CDR3 here is CASSYDSTDTQYF. CDR3 nucleotides: TGTGCCAGCAGTTACGATAGCACAGATACGCAGTATTTT.

This clonotype occurred many times. The chain carries TRBV28 and TRBJ2-1; 13 bases line up with TRBD2. Germline trimming cut 3 bases from V and 5 bases from J; bases unmatched to any gene: 7. Germline CDR1 is MDHEN and CDR2 is SYDVKM. This CDR3 spans 17 amino acids. This CDR3 is CASSFGSGLAGNNEQFF. The DNA for the CDR3 is TGTGCCAGCAGTTTTGGTTCGGGACTAGCGGGAAACAATGAGCAGTTCTTC.

This clonotype was found many times. The rearrangement links TRBV28 to TRBJ1-1; no clear D. The germline gives CDR1 MDHEN, CDR2 SYDVKM. Deletions cut 2 bases from V and 2 bases from J, with 9 bases between. The CDR3 covers 14 residues. The CDR3, as DNA: TGTGCCAGCAGTTTAGTACAGACAAACACTGAAGCTTTCTTT. Its translation is CASSLVQTNTEAFF. The complete variable domain, with remaining parts taken from reference TRBV28 and TRBJ1-1, reads DVKVTQSSRYLVKRTGEKVFLECVQDMDHENMFWYRQDPGLGLRLIYFSYDVKMKEKGDIPEGYSVSREKKERFSLILESASTNQTSMYLCASSLVQTNTEAFFGQGTRLTVV.

There are many counts of this clonotype. This rearrangement joins TRBV7-8 to TRBJ2-3; D ambiguous. The V end was cut by 5 bases, the J end by 4 bases, with 13 bases between. The CDR3 length is 14 residues. From germline, CDR1 is SGHVS and CDR2 FQNEAQ. The CDR3 bases are TGTGCCAGCAGCACAACGGAAGCCGCAGATACGCAGTATTTT. The encoded protein is CASSTTEAADTQYF.

This clonotype was counted ten times or more. The chain couples TRBV11-2 to TRBJ2-7; D gene uncertain. The germline V gene has CDR1 SGHAT and CDR2 FQNNGV. Between the trimmed V and J ends, which lost 2 bases and 0 bases, there was a span of 8 bases. This CDR3 has 14 residues. The chain's CDR3 is CASSLIRRSYEQYF. Here the CDR3 DNA reads TGTGCCAGCAGCTTAATCAGACGCTCCTACGAGCAGTACTTC.

This clonotype was seen many times. This chain links TRBV24-1 with TRBJ2-3, with 9 bases matching TRBD2. This CDR3 has 19 residues. Looked up from germline, CDR1 is KGHDR and CDR2 is SFDVKD. Germline trimming cut 1 base from V and 2 bases from J; bases unmatched to any gene: 12. This chain's CDR3 is CATSDFVLAGPGDTDTQYF. For the CDR3, the DNA is TGTGCCACCAGTGATTTTGTGCTAGCGGGACCGGGAGACACAGATACGCAGTATTTT.

This clonotype came up many times. This sequence joins TRBV6-2 or TRBV6-3 and TRBJ1-5; D is uncertain. The CDR3 runs 16 residues. V was shortened by 4 bases and J by 3 bases, with 16 bases between the two germline ends. The germline CDR1 and CDR2 sequences are MNHEY and SVGEGT. This CDR3 reads CASSSQIHTANQPQHF. The CDR3 nucleotides are TGTGCCAGCAGTTCCCAAATCCACACCGCCAATCAGCCCCAGCATTTT.